This T cell receptor beta chain was documented in a study of identical twins. Study-level points and caveats: It was cross-sectional statistical analysis, not following the same donors, that the conclusions relied on. The degree of excess twin sharing was weaker in beta out-of-frame sequences. Zero-insertion findings could be partly confounded by invariant cells (MAIT and iNKT cells). Out-of-frame alpha sequences that twins shared showed excess low generation probability.

TCRdb recomputed calls from the 5' RACE reads with MiXCR, one row per CDR3 protein. This sample carries around 1.7 million distinct CDR3 sequences, about 30% of them seen once, and the ten largest clones take approximately 0.29%. The V gene lost 3 bases and the J gene lost 7 bases, with 16 bases spanning the gap. The CDR3 runs to 16 residues. Germline-derived CDR1 and CDR2 are MGHDK and SYGVNS. Comments on this clonotype: Its antigen is not known.

Sequenced sample: cord blood. This clonotype was obtained from a newborn girl in good health. The chain uses TRBV25-1 and TRBJ1-6; TRBD1 is a possible D gene (6 bases). CDR3: CASSDPLQGLNSPLHF. The CDR3 coding sequence is TGTGCCAGCAGTGACCCTTTACAGGGCCTCAATTCACCCCTCCACTTT.